The 25 T cell receptor beta chains below come from one sample, sequenced in a study of CD8+CD57+ T cells in acquired aplastic anemia. The patients chosen for sequencing had shown expansion of CD8+CD57+ cells (detected by flow cytometry). Genomic DNA provided the template from which TCR beta VDJ and CDR3 profiles were obtained. MiXCR, run by TCRdb on the reads, gives a single entry per CDR3 protein. Of 200,000 to 250,000 distinct CDR3 sequences in the sample, 50% to 70% were seen once. The sample taken for sequencing was sorted CD4+, CD8+, or CD8+CD57+ T cells (not recorded which) from PBMCs. Receptor source: a human donor with aplastic anemia.

V gene TRBV9 combines with J gene TRBJ2-3; the D is unclear. The CDR3 extends over 15 amino acids. CDR1 and CDR2 from the germline V gene are SGDLS and YYNGEE. The V end was cut by 4 bases, the J end by 1 base, with 13 bases between. CDR3 sequence: CASSPSRGGTDTQYF. For the CDR3, the DNA is TGTGCCAGCAGCCCATCCCGTGGGGGCACAGATACGCAGTATTTT.

Concerning this clonotype: A read error may be the cause here, since a much bigger clone is one base away. The chain combines TRBV9 with TRBJ2-1; D may be TRBD2 (5 bases). Germline V CDR1 and CDR2: SGDLS, YYNGEE. V dropped 7 bases and J dropped 3 bases, with 8 bases sitting between them. This CDR3 is 12 amino acids long. The CDR3 loop reads CASGRGYNEQFF. CDR3 nucleotide sequence: TGTGCCAGCGGGAGAGGCTACAATGAGCAGTTCTTC.

The chain recombines TRBV29-1 with TRBJ1-1, with D perhaps TRBD1 (5 bases). Trimming removed 3 bases from V and 10 bases from J, with 18 bases in between. Germline V lookup: CDR1 SQVTM, CDR2 ANQGSEA. The CDR3 consists of 13 residues. The DNA of the CDR3 is TGCAGCGTTGACGACGGGGGGAGTAGGGTAGCTTTCTTT. It translates to CSVDDGGSRVAFF.

V and J are TRBV25-1 and TRBJ2-7; D is possibly TRBD2 (5 bases). The CDR3 totals 15 residues. Trimming left V 6 bases short and J 5 bases short, with 20 bases between. Germline values: CDR1 MGHDK, CDR2 SYGVNS. Here the CDR3 reads CASSPLGEIWDEQYF. The CDR3 coding sequence is TGTGCCAGCAGCCCTCTTGGGGAGATTTGGGACGAGCAGTACTTC.

The V and J genes are TRBV7-2 and TRBJ2-3; the match to TRBD1 covers 10 bases. The CDR3 is 17 residues long. The V and J ends lost 6 bases and 5 bases, in that order; junction bases with no gene match: 14. CDR1 is SGHTA, CDR2 FQGNSA, per germline. The CDR3 loop reads CASSRPGTGAVGDTQYF. The CDR3 DNA sequence: TGTGCCAGCAGTAGGCCCGGGACAGGGGCGGTTGGAGATACGCAGTATTTT.

The table lists this clonotype with many counts. At one end the junction does not follow the germline gene, possibly because of a read error. This sequence joins TRBV20-1 and TRBJ2-3; 14 bases are shared with TRBD2. The CDR3 is 15 amino acids. CDR1 DFQATT and CDR2 SNEGSKA come from the germline V gene (reference sequence). CDR3 amino acids: CSARGLAGATDTQYF. The CDR3 DNA reads as TGCAGCGCTAGGGGACTAGCGGGAGCCACAGATACGCAGTATTTT.

V usage is TRBV6-2 or TRBV6-3 and J usage is TRBJ2-7; no reliable D call. The germline CDR1 and CDR2 sequences are MNHEY and SVGEGT. This CDR3 contains 13 residues. Trimming pared 2 bases from V and 5 bases from J, leaving 10 bases between. The CDR3 sequence: CASSYGVWDEQYF. The CDR3 DNA reads TGTGCCAGCAGTTACGGGGTTTGGGACGAGCAGTACTTC.

The CDR3 coding sequence is TGCAGCGTTGAAGATGTGGGAGAGTATGGCTACACCTTC. This gives the protein CSVEDVGEYGYTF. The chain uses TRBV29-1 and TRBJ1-2, with D unresolved. The CDR3 is made up of 13 amino acids. CDR1 is SQVTM and CDR2 is ANQGSEA in the germline V gene. The V end was cut by 0 bases, the J end by 5 bases, with 10 bases between.

The chain has TRBV12-5 and TRBJ2-3; possible D gene TRBD1, 6 bases. Germline V gene lookup returns CDR1 LGHNT and CDR2 FRNRAP. V was pared by 5 bases and J by 2 bases, with 11 bases between. CDR3 length: 14 amino acids. This CDR3 is CASGLGQNTDTQYF. The CDR3 DNA follows: TGTGCTAGTGGTCTCGGACAGAACACAGATACGCAGTATTTT.

In the case of this clonotype: One junction end does not reproduce the germline sequence, and a read error may be involved. The chain employs TRBV6-2 or TRBV6-3 and TRBJ2-5, with D perhaps TRBD2 (7 bases). CDR3 length: 13 residues. CDR1 is MNHEY and CDR2 is SVGEGT in the germline V gene. In DNA, the CDR3 is TGTGCCATCAGTCCCGGGGCGGGGGCGACCCAGTACTTC. As protein: CAISPGAGATQYF.

The chain joins TRBV7-6 to TRBJ2-2; no clear D. CDR1 and CDR2 from the germline V gene are SGHVS and FNYEAQ. V lost 3 bases to trimming and J lost 2 bases, with 7 bases between them. The CDR3 length is 14 residues. CDR3 bases: TGTGCCAGCAGCTTCGAGGCTAACACCGGGGAGCTGTTTTTT. Translating gives CASSFEANTGELFF. Based on the CDR3 plus reference TRBV7-6 and TRBJ2-2, the full variable domain is GAGVSQSPRYKVTKRGQDVALRCDPISGHVSLYWYRQALGQGPEFLTYFNYEAQQDKSGLPNDRFSAERPEGSISTLTIQRTEQRDSAMYRCASSFEANTGELFFGEGSRLTVL.

J is TRBJ2-2 and V is TRBV7-9; D assignment may be TRBD1 or TRBD2 (6 bases each). Germline V lookup: CDR1 SEHNR, CDR2 FQNEAQ (reference sequence). V lost 2 bases to trimming and J lost 2 bases, with 18 bases between them. This CDR3 spans 18 amino acids. The chain's CDR3 is CASSLSFGGTLNTGELFF. DNA for the CDR3: TGTGCCAGCAGCTTATCGTTTGGCGGGACACTTAACACCGGGGAGCTGTTTTTT.

This clonotype was recorded once. The rearrangement joins TRBV19 to TRBJ1-2; TRBD1 agrees at 9 bases. The CDR3 has 17 residues. Trimming at V came to 6 bases and at J to 12 bases, leaving 23 bases not matched to a gene. Germline V gives CDR1 LNHDA, CDR2 SQIVND (reference sequence). CDR3 nucleotides: TGTGCCAGTAGACGGAACGTTGCGGGACAGGGCAAATATGCTCACACCTTC. Translation: CASRRNVAGQGKYAHTF. Supplemented by reference TRBV19 and TRBJ1-2, the full variable domain reads DGGITQSPKYLFRKEGQNVTLSCEQNLNHDAMYWYRQDPGQGLRLIYYSQIVNDFQKGDIAEGYSVSREKKESFPLTVTSAQKNPTAFYLCASRRNVAGQGKYAHTFGSGTRLTVV.

The chain recombines TRBV10-3 with TRBJ2-3; 7 positions match TRBD1. The germline V gene encodes CDR1 ENHRY and CDR2 SYGVKD. The V segment lost 4 bases and the J segment 2 bases; nucleotides outside the gene matches: 9. CDR3 length: 16 residues. The CDR3: CAISVRDRISTDTQYF. CDR3 coding DNA: TGTGCCATCAGTGTCCGGGACAGAATTTCCACAGATACGCAGTATTTT.

The chain combines TRBV2 with TRBJ1-5, with D perhaps TRBD1 (5 bases). The germline V and J ends were trimmed by 6 bases and 0 bases, with 12 bases remaining between them. This CDR3 comprises 15 residues. From germline, CDR1 is SNHLY and CDR2 FYNNEI. This CDR3 reads CASRGDGDSNQPQHF. The CDR3 nucleotides read TGTGCCAGCAGGGGGGACGGGGATAGCAATCAGCCCCAGCATTTT.

CDR3 nucleotides: TGTGCCAGCAGCTTAGGGGGGGGCGAAAAACTGTTTTTT. This gives the protein CASSLGGGEKLFF. The V gene is TRBV7-8, the J gene TRBJ1-4; D possibly corresponds to TRBD1 (6 bases). The germline V gene encodes CDR1 SGHVS and CDR2 FQNEAQ. With 1 base removed from V and 8 bases from J, the gap between germline ends came to 8 bases. This CDR3 region has 13 residues.

This clonotype was detected a few times. V gene TRBV10-2 combines with J gene TRBJ1-1; the D gene is possibly TRBD1 (5 bases). V gave up 3 bases and J gave up 0 bases, with 11 bases separating them. The CDR3 contains 15 residues. Germline CDR1 WSHSY, CDR2 SAAADI. The CDR3 nucleotides are TGCGCCAGCAGTGACGACAGTAGAATGAACACTGAAGCTTTCTTT. Its protein is CASSDDSRMNTEAFF.

The rearrangement joins TRBV10-3 to TRBJ2-2; D is ambiguous. Per the germline V gene, CDR1 is ENHRY and CDR2 is SYGVKD. Trimming removed 4 bases from V and 5 bases from J, with 11 bases in between. The CDR3 runs to 14 residues. This chain's CDR3 is CAISGSGETGELFF. In DNA form, the CDR3 reads TGTGCCATCAGTGGGTCGGGTGAGACCGGGGAGCTGTTTTTT.

The J gene is TRBJ1-5, the V gene TRBV2; 7 bases are shared with TRBD1. The CDR3 has 15 residues. The V gene end was trimmed by 7 bases and the J gene end by 6 bases; junction bases not matched to a gene: 12. Germline CDR1 reads SNHLY; CDR2 reads FYNNEI. The CDR3 sequence: CASTTEGGAFQPQHF. CDR3 DNA sequence: TGTGCCAGCACTACCGAAGGGGGCGCTTTTCAGCCCCAGCATTTT. The complete variable domain, with remaining parts taken from reference TRBV2 and TRBJ1-5, reads EPEVTQTPSHQVTQMGQEVILRCVPISNHLYFYWYRQILGQKVEFLVSFYNNEISEKSEIFDDQFSVERPDGSNFTLKIRSTKLEDSAMYFCASTTEGGAFQPQHFGDGTRLSIL.

This clonotype was seen only a few times. The J gene is TRBJ2-3, the V gene TRBV10-3; D gene uncertain. Germline CDR1 ENHRY, CDR2 SYGVKD. Deletions cut 1 base from V and 0 bases from J, with 8 bases between. The CDR3 contains 15 residues. Here the CDR3 reads CAISEYLASTDTQYF. CDR3 sequence (DNA): TGTGCCATCAGTGAGTACTTGGCTAGCACAGATACGCAGTATTTT.

The chain's CDR3 is CASSHRVDILHF. CDR3 DNA sequence: TGTGCCAGCAGTCACAGGGTTGACATCCTCCACTTT. This sequence joins TRBV12-3 or TRBV12-4 and TRBJ1-6; the D gene is possibly TRBD1 (6 bases). The CDR3 spans 12 residues. V gave up 5 bases and J gave up 15 bases, with 14 bases separating them.

This clonotype has at least ten counts. V usage is TRBV4-1 and J usage is TRBJ2-7, with D tentatively TRBD1 (6 bases). Germline CDR1 is MGHRA and CDR2 is YSYEKL. Trimming removed 4 bases at V and 3 bases at J, with 10 bases between. This CDR3 spans 13 amino acids. The CDR3 sequence is CASSRGQNYEQYF. The CDR3 DNA is TGCGCCAGCAGCCGGGGGCAGAACTACGAGCAGTACTTC.

The J gene is TRBJ2-3, the V gene TRBV10-3, with TRBD1 identical over 10 bases. Germline values: CDR1 ENHRY, CDR2 SYGVKD. The CDR3 has 15 amino acids. The V and J ends lost 0 bases and 5 bases, in that order; junction bases with no gene match: 2. In DNA, the CDR3 is TGTGCCATCAGTGAGTCAGGGACAGGGGTAGATACGCAGTATTTT. Its translation is CAISESGTGVDTQYF.

This clonotype showed up just once. The chain joins TRBV5-1 to TRBJ1-5, with D maybe TRBD1 (5 bases). V lost 3 bases, J lost 5 bases, and 9 bases lay in between. This CDR3 is 13 amino acids long. CDR1 and CDR2 (germline): SGHRS, YFSETQ. The CDR3 nucleotides are TGCGCCAGCAGCTCCACGGGGGATCAGCCCCAGCATTTT. It codes for CASSSTGDQPQHF.

This chain connects TRBV9 to TRBJ1-2; D is undetermined. The CDR3 is 13 residues long. CDR1 and CDR2 (germline): SGDLS, YYNGEE. V was shortened by 0 bases and J by 1 base, with 4 bases between the two germline ends. The CDR3 spells CASSVGVNYGYTF. In DNA form, the CDR3 reads TGTGCCAGCAGCGTAGGAGTTAACTATGGCTACACCTTC.